The entry below gives a single T cell receptor beta chain sequence along with its context. The antigen remains undetermined. TEMRA cells underwent FACS enrichment and CD8+ and CD4+ T cells underwent negative isolation. The RNA input was about 0.5 to 1 ug, and it was reverse transcribed with random hexamers. With immunoSEQ multiplex PCR, TCR beta CDR3 was amplified across 54 Vbeta and 13 Jbeta. One entry per CDR3 protein, called by TCRdb with MiXCR from the immunoSEQ multiplex PCR reads. The table lists 110,000 to 150,000 distinct CDR3 sequences, nearly 95% of them singletons. The sample is drawn from a study of CD8 T cells in Susac syndrome. General observations from the study: Only a relatively small number of individuals were included in the TCR sequencing and HLA analysis.

This CDR3 region has 13 residues. Germline CDR1 reads GTSNPN; CDR2 reads SVGIG (reference sequence). V lost 2 bases and J 5 bases, leaving 12 bases between the germline ends. Sequencing used CD8+ T cells from PBMCs. The TCR comes from a human donor in good health. J is TRBJ2-5 and V is TRBV30, with D possibly being TRBD1 or TRBD2 (5 bases each). CDR3 coding DNA: TGTGCCTGGAGTTTACACGGGACGGAGACCCAGTACTTC. Protein: CAWSLHGTETQYF.